The present TCR beta chain was sequenced within a study of T cell changes during pregnancy in multiple sclerosis. This clone was picked up one time. Trimming pared 4 bases from V and 1 base from J, leaving 18 bases between. CDR3 length: 16 amino acids. CDR1 is SGHRS and CDR2 is YFSETQ in the germline V gene. Repertoires were generated with immunoSEQ multiplex PCR, while TCRdb's copy carries only in-frame clones and drops some. In the table there are around 74,000 clones, more than 85% of which are singletons. The sequencing used peripheral blood, collected before pregnancy. This rearrangement joins TRBV5-1 to TRBJ2-7; the D gene is possibly TRBD2 (7 bases). The clonotype comes from a female donor with multiple sclerosis, enrolled in a pregnancy study. The CDR3 spells CASSLTLGGRSYEQYF. The CDR3 nucleotides read TGCGCCAGCAGCCTTACCCTCGGGGGGCGGTCCTACGAGCAGTACTTC.